This T cell receptor beta chain comes out of a study of vaccination effects on CD4 cells after COVID-19. With regard to this clone: Its antigen is still unknown.

Repertoires were generated with immunoSEQ multiplex PCR, while TCRdb's copy carries only in-frame clones and drops some. The data show around 71,000 clones, under 75% seen once. Before sequencing took place, the ViraFEST assay used viral peptide pools to expand antigen-specific CD4+ T cells. Cultured cells yielded isolated CD4+ T cells after 10 days. Neither prior SARS-CoV-2 infection nor positive nucleocapsid antibodies were present in the vaccine recipients. Researchers swapped half the medium for IL-2 medium on both days 3 and 7. Study results and limitations: In vaccinees who were healthy, merely 1 out of 255 vaccine-induced clones cross-reacted with common cold coronaviruses.

V lost 4 bases, J lost 0 bases, and 7 bases lay in between. The CDR3 consists of 14 residues. Germline lookup yields CDR1 KGHSH and CDR2 LQKENI. The sequencing used CD4+ T cells from PBMCs cultured with HCoV-OC43 spike peptides, collected before COVID-19 vaccination. Stated subset: HCoV-OC43 spike overlapping peptide pool stimulation. The V call is TRBV18, the J call TRBJ2-1; D could derive from TRBD1 or TRBD2 (5 bases each). This receptor was taken from a human donor who received a COVID-19 vaccine. The CDR3 DNA follows: TGTGCCAGCTCACGGGACGGCTCCTACAATGAGCAGTTCTTC. Translation: CASSRDGSYNEQFF.